The clone carrying this TCR beta chain came up a few times. Its antigen remains unknown. On average, the one heparinised blood draw given by each donor was 90 to 150 mL. The study reverse transcribed the entire isolated RNA, so it sequenced expressed TCRB transcripts. For naive, central memory and regulatory T cell samples, reads averaged roughly 3.7 million. The repertoire was sequenced with immunoSEQ multiplex PCR; TCRdb's copy has only in-frame clones and lacks some. The table has approximately 260,000 clones, roughly 22% seen once. The sample comes from a study of beta chain features in type 1 diabetes. Broader study findings: Shortening that was moderate but significant affected the TCRB CDR3s of Type 1 diabetes patients in all four CD4+ subsets.

The CDR3 totals 14 residues. The germline gives CDR1 SQVTM, CDR2 ANQGSEA. With 2 bases clipped from V and 0 bases from J, the junction kept 4 bases outside the gene matches. This sequence was found in a woman aged 40 to 55 with type 1 diabetes. The source material was naive CD4+ T cells from blood. The chain couples TRBV29-1 to TRBJ2-7; 7 bases map to TRBD2. CDR3 nucleotides: TGCAGCGTTGAAAGTGGCGGGAGCTCCTACGAGCAGTACTTC. Its translation: CSVESGGSSYEQYF.